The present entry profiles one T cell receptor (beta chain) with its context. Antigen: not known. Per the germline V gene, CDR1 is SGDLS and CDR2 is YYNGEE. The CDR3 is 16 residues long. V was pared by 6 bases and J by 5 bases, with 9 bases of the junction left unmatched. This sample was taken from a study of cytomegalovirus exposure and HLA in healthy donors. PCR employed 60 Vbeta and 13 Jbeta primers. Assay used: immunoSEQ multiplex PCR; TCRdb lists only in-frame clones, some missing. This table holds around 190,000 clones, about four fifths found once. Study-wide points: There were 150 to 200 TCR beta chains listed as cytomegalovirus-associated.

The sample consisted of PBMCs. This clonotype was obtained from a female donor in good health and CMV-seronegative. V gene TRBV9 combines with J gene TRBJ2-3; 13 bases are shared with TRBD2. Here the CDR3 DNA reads TGTGCCAGCACCTTAGGACTAGCGGGAGCACAAGATACGCAGTATTTT. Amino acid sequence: CASTLGLAGAQDTQYF.